There are a few counts of the clone carrying this T cell receptor beta chain. Its antigen is unidentified. These data belong to a study of identical twins. General study findings and limits: Abundant beta clonotypes from cord blood had fewer insertions, unlike memory repertoires, which showed none.

TCRdb reprocessed the 5' RACE reads via MiXCR and lists one record per CDR3 protein. This table holds roughly 690,000 distinct CDR3 sequences, less than 25% found once. The junction had 15 bases not matched to a gene; V was cut back by 5 bases and J by 6 bases. CDR1 and CDR2 (germline): SGHAT, FQDESV (reference sequence). This CDR3 has 18 amino acids. This sample was shared with a second study, whose subject was T cells expressing NK-cell markers.

The chain combines TRBV11-1 with TRBJ2-7, with 14 bases fitting TRBD2. Sequencing input: PBMCs. This sequence was found in a woman younger than 35 in good health. The DNA for the CDR3 is TGTGCCAGCAGCCGGCGTGAAGCGGGGACTAGCGGGAGAAGCGAGCAGTACTTC. It codes for CASSRREAGTSGRSEQYF.